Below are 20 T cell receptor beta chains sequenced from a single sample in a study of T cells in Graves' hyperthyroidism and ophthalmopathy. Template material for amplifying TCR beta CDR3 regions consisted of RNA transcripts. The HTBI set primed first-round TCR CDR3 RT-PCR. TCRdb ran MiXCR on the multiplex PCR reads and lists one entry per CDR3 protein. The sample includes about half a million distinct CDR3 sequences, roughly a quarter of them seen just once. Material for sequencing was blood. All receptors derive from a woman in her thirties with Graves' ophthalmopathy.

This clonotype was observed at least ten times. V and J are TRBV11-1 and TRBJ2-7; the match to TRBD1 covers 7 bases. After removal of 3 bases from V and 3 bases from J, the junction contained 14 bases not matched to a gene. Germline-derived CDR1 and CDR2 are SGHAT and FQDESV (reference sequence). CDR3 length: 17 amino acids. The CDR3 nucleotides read TGTGCCAGCAGCTTGGAGAAGGGGACAGACAAAATCTACGAGCAGTACTTC. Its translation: CASSLEKGTDKIYEQYF.

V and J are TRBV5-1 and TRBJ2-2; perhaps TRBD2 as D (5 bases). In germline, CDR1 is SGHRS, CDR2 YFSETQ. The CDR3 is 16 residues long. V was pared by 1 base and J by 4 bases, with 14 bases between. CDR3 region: CASSLSSGIGTGELFF. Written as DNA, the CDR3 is TGCGCCAGCAGCTTGTCGTCGGGAATTGGCACCGGGGAGCTGTTTTTT. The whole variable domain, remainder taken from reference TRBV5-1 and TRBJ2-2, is KAGVTQTPRYLIKTRGQQVTLSCSPISGHRSVSWYQQTPGQGLQFLFEYFSETQRNKGNFPGRFSGRQFSNSRSEMNVSTLELGDSALYLCASSLSSGIGTGELFFGEGSRLTVL.

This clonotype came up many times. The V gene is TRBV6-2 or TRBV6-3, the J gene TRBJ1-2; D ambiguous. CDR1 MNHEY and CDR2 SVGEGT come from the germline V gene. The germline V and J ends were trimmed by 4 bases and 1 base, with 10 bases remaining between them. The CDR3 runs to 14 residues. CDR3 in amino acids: CASSSGQLNYGYTF. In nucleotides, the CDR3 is TGTGCCAGCAGTTCCGGGCAGCTTAACTATGGCTACACCTTC.

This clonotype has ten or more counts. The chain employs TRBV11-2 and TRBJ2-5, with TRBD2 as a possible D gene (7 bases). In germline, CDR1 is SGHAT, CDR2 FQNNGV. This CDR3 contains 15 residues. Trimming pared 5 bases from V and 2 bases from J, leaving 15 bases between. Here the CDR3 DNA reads TGTGCCAGCAGCCCCGGAGCGGGACAACAAGAGACCCAGTACTTC. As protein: CASSPGAGQQETQYF.

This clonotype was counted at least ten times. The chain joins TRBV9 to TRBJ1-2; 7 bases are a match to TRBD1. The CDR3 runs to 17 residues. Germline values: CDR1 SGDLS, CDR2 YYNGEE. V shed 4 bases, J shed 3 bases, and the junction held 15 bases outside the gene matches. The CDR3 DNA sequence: TGTGCCAGCAGCATTGGACAGGAGCCCTTTCCCCACTATGGCTACACCTTC. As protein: CASSIGQEPFPHYGYTF.

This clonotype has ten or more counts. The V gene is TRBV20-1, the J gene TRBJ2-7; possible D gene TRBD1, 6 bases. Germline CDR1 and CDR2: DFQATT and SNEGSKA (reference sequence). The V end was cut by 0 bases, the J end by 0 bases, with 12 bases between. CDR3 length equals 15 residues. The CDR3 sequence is CSARDKFRGSYEQYF. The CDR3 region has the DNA TGCAGTGCTAGAGATAAGTTCAGGGGCTCCTACGAGCAGTACTTC.

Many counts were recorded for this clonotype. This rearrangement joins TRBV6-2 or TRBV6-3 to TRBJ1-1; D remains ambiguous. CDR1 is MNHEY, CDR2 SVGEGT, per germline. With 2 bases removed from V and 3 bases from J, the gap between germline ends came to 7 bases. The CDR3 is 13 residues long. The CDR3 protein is CASSYGPDTEAFF. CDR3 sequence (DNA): TGTGCCAGCAGTTACGGCCCAGACACTGAAGCTTTCTTT.

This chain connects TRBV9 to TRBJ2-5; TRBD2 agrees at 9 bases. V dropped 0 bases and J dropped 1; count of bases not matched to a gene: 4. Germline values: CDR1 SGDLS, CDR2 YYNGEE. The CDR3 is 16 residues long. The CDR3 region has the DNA TGTGCCAGCAGCGTAGATTGGCGGGGGGGCCAAGAGACCCAGTACTTC. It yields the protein CASSVDWRGGQETQYF.

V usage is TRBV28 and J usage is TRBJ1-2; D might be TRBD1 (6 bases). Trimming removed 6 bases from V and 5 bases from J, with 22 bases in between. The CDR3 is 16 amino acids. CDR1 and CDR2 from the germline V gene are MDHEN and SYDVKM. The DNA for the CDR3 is TGTGCCAGCAGGGAGCAGGGGCTCGGTTGGGGGTATGGCTACACCTTC. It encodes CASREQGLGWGYGYTF.

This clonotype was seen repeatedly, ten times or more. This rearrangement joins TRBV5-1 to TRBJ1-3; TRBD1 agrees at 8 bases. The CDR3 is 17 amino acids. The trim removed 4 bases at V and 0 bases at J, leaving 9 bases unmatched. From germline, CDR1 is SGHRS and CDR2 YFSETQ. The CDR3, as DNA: TGCGCCAGCAGCGACCAGACAGGGGTATCCTCTGGAAACACCATATATTTT. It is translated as CASSDQTGVSSGNTIYF.

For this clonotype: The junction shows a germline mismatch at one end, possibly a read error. This chain's CDR3 is CASSTTSGGLQETKYF. CDR3 bases: TGTGCCAGCAGCACTACTAGCGGGGGCCTCCAAGAGACCAAGTACTTC. This chain links TRBV7-9 with TRBJ2-5, with TRBD2 identical over 11 bases. The CDR3 length is 16 residues. Germline lookup yields CDR1 SEHNR and CDR2 FQNEAQ (reference sequence).

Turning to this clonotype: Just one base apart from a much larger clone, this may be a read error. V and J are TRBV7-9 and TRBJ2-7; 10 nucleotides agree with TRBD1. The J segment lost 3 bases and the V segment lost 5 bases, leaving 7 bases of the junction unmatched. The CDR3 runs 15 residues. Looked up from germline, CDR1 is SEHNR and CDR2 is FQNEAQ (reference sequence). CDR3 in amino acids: CASSSRDRGIYEQYF. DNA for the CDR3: TGTGCCAGCAGCAGCCGGGACAGGGGAATCTACGAGCAGTACTTC. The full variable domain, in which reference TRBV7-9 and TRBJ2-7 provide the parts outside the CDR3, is DTGVSQNPRHKITKRGQNVTFRCDPISEHNRLYWYRQTLGQGPEFLTYFQNEAQLEKSRLLSDRFSAERPKGSFSTLEIQRTEQGDSAMYLCASSSRDRGIYEQYFGPGTRLTVT.

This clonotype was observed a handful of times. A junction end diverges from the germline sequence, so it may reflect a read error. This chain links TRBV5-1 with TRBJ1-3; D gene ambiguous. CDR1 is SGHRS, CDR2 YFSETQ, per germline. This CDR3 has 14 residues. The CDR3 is CARSLAGSGNTIYF. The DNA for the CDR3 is TGCGCCCGCAGCTTGGCCGGGTCCGGAAACACCATATATTTT.

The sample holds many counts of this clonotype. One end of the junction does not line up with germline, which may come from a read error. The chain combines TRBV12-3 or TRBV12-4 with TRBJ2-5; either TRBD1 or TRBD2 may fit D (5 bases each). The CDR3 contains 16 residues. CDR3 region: CASSPGTEVGQETKYF. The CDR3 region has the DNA TGTGCCAGCAGTCCCGGGACCGAGGTCGGCCAAGAGACCAAGTACTTC.

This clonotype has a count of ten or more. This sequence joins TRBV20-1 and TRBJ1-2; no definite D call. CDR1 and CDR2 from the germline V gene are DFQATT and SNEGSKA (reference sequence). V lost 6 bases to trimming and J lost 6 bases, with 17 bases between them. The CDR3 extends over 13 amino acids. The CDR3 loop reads CSAIEEGHNGYTF. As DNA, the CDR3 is TGCAGTGCCATAGAGGAGGGCCACAATGGCTACACCTTC.

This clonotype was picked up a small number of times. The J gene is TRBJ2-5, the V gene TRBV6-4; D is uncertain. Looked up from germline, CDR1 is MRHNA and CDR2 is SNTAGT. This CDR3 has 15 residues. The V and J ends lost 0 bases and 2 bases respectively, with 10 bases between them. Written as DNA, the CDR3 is TGTGCCAGCAGTGACTCGAGGCAGCAGCAAGAGACCCAGTACTTC. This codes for CASSDSRQQQETQYF.

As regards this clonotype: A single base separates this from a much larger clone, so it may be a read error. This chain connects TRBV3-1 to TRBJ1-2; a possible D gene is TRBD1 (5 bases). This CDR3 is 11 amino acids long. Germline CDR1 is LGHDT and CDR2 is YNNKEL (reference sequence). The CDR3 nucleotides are TGTGCCAACAGCCAGGACAATGGCTACACCTTC. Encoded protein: CANSQDNGYTF.

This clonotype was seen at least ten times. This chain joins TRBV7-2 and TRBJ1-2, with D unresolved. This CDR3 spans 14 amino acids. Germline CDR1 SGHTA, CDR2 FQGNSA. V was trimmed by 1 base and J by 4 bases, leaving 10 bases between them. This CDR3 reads CASSLDPHSYGYTF. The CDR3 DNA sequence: TGTGCCAGCAGCTTAGACCCGCATAGCTATGGCTACACCTTC.

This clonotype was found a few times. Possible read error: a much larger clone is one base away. The CDR3, as DNA: TGTGCCAGCAGCTTAGGCACGTCAGCCACTGAAGCTTGCTTT. It is translated as CASSLGTSATEACF. The genes are TRBV7-9 and TRBJ1-1; D unclear. Germline V gene data show CDR1 as SEHNR and CDR2 as FQNEAQ (reference sequence). CDR3 size: 14 residues.

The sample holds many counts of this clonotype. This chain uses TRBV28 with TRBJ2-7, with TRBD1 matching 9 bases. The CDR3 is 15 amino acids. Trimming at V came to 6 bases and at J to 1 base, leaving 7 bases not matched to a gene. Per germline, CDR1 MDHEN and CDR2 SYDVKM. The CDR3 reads CASSHGQGLSYEQYF. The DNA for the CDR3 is TGTGCCAGCAGCCATGGACAGGGGCTTTCCTACGAGCAGTACTTC.